The 6 T cell receptor beta chains presented below share a single source sample, sequenced in a study of graft-versus-host responses after intestinal transplantation. TCRdb's table, derived via immunoSEQ multiplex PCR, lists solely in-frame clones and lacks some. The data contain about 47,000 clones, about 93% of them singletons. Here the sequenced sample was PBMCs, taken roughly 860 days after a first intestinal transplant, on the day of a second. The receptors were gathered from a human patient who received an intestinal transplant, so some T cells may come from the graft donor.

This sequence joins TRBV27 and TRBJ2-3; 14 bases line up with TRBD2. Germline CDR1 reads MNHEY; CDR2 reads SMNVEV (reference sequence). The J segment lost 2 bases and the V segment lost 5 bases, leaving 9 bases of the junction unmatched. The CDR3 runs to 18 residues. In DNA form, the CDR3 reads TGTGCCAGCAGTACAAGACTAGCGGGAGGGCCATCCACAGATACGCAGTATTTT. Encoded protein: CASSTRLAGGPSTDTQYF.

This clone appeared once. The chain has TRBV6-1 and TRBJ1-1; 11 bases match TRBD1. Losses at the gene ends were 6 bases for V and 5 bases for J; bases not matched to a gene: 5. Germline loops: CDR1 MNHNS, CDR2 SASEGT. The CDR3 consists of 14 residues. The CDR3 is CASRIGQGATEAFF. The CDR3 nucleotides are TGTGCCAGCAGGATAGGACAGGGGGCGACTGAAGCTTTCTTT.

The J gene is TRBJ2-7, the V gene TRBV6-6; TRBD1 matches 8 bases. Per germline, CDR1 MNHNY and CDR2 SVGAGI (reference sequence). V was pared by 2 bases and J by 3 bases, with 6 bases of the junction left unmatched. The CDR3 runs 15 residues. Written as DNA, the CDR3 is TGTGCCAGCAGTTACCACTCCGGGACAGGCTACGAGCAGTACTTC. It is translated as CASSYHSGTGYEQYF.

V is TRBV5-1 and J is TRBJ2-1; 7 bases fit TRBD1. Germline CDR1 SGHRS, CDR2 YFSETQ. V shed 1 base, J shed 6 bases, and the junction held 7 bases outside the gene matches. The CDR3 has 15 residues. This CDR3 reads CASSLKTGQTNEQFF. The CDR3 DNA reads TGCGCCAGCAGCTTGAAAACGGGACAGACCAATGAGCAGTTCTTC.

The chain carries TRBV5-1 and TRBJ2-3; TRBD2 aligns across 7 bases. From germline, CDR1 is SGHRS and CDR2 YFSETQ. Trimming removed 6 bases from V and 3 bases from J; junction bases left unmatched: 4. CDR3 length equals 13 residues. CDR3 nucleotides: TGCGCCAGCAAGGAGCGGGAAACAGATACGCAGTATTTT. As protein: CASKERETDTQYF.

V is TRBV4-1 and J is TRBJ1-1; 9 nucleotides align to TRBD1. With V trimmed by 1 base and J by 7 bases, 7 bases remained unmatched. The CDR3 runs 15 residues. Per the germline V gene, CDR1 is MGHRA and CDR2 is YSYEKL. CDR3 in DNA: TGCGCCAGCAGCCAAGTGACAGGGGGGGGCGGTGAAGCTTTCTTT. Translated, it gives CASSQVTGGGGEAFF.